Each of the 15 T cell receptor beta chains below was sequenced from the same sample in a study of human T cells and chemical hapten exposure. Time point given: patch test 1, 2 weeks after DPC sensitization. The treatment: therapeutic diphenylcyclopropenone sensitization with weekly scalp DPC. Via MiXCR, TCRdb re-called the RACE reads, giving one row per CDR3 protein. The sample shows about 120,000 distinct CDR3 sequences, around 10% of them seen only once. The sample in question was whole blood, obtained in connection with sensitization to the hapten diphenylcyclopropenone (DPC). Source of these receptors: a woman between 45 and 65 years old with alopecia areata. Some clones in this sample may be carry-over from other donors' samples.

In this sample, this clonotype turned up a few times. The CDR3 DNA sequence: TGTGCCAGCAGCTTAAGGAAAGGCCGGATCAATGAGCAGTTCTTC. As protein: CASSLRKGRINEQFF. This chain connects TRBV11-2 to TRBJ2-1; D gene uncertain. The CDR3 covers 15 residues. V lost 2 bases and J lost 6, with 14 bases in between. The germline V gene encodes CDR1 SGHAT and CDR2 FQNNGV.

The J gene is TRBJ2-1, the V gene TRBV18; possibly TRBD1 for D (5 bases). Trimming removed 3 bases from V and 10 bases from J, with 19 bases in between. Germline loops: CDR1 KGHSH, CDR2 LQKENI. The CDR3 sequence is 15 residues long. As DNA, the CDR3 is TGTGCCAGCTCACCTGTCGGACAATTGAACCTCGAGCAGTTCTTC. Residues: CASSPVGQLNLEQFF.

V gene TRBV6-5 combines with J gene TRBJ2-6; D is perhaps TRBD1 or TRBD2 (5 bases each). The CDR3 is made up of 16 amino acids. The germline CDR1 and CDR2 sequences are MNHEY and SVGAGI. V was cut by 0 bases and J by 2 bases, with 8 bases left in between. Here the CDR3 DNA reads TGTGCCAGCAGTTACTCGGGGACGGCTGGGGCCAACGTCCTGACTTTC. Translation gives CASSYSGTAGANVLTF.

This clonotype occurred many times. The chain is built from TRBV18 and TRBJ1-2, with D hard to call. With 3 bases removed from V and 4 bases from J, the gap between germline ends came to 12 bases. Germline CDR1 reads KGHSH; CDR2 reads LQKENI. The CDR3 extends over 14 amino acids. DNA of the CDR3: TGTGCCAGCTCACCCCCAGGAGATGTCTATGGCTACACCTTC. Protein sequence: CASSPPGDVYGYTF.

Regarding this clonotype: Given a much more abundant clone one base away, this may be a read error. This chain uses TRBV29-1 with TRBJ2-4; D gene ambiguous. CDR3 length: 12 amino acids. CDR1 is SQVTM and CDR2 is ANQGSEA in the germline V gene. V was pared by 6 bases and J by 0 bases, with 6 bases between. The CDR3 DNA reads TGCAGCGTAATCCTAGCCAAAAACATTCAGTACTTC. It encodes CSVILAKNIQYF.

This clonotype was observed many times. This chain joins TRBV19 and TRBJ1-5; 8 bases agree with TRBD1. Germline V lookup: CDR1 LNHDA, CDR2 SQIVND (reference sequence). The trim removed 6 bases at V and 0 bases at J, leaving 4 bases unmatched. The length of the CDR3 is 15 residues. The CDR3 loop reads CASRMDRDSNQPQHF. The CDR3 DNA follows: TGTGCCAGTAGAATGGACAGGGATAGCAATCAGCCCCAGCATTTT. Filled out from reference TRBV19 and TRBJ1-5, the complete variable domain reads DGGITQSPKYLFRKEGQNVTLSCEQNLNHDAMYWYRQDPGQGLRLIYYSQIVNDFQKGDIAEGYSVSREKKESFPLTVTSAQKNPTAFYLCASRMDRDSNQPQHFGDGTRLSIL.

The chain links TRBV20-1 to TRBJ2-6, with D hard to call. Germline lookup yields CDR1 DFQATT and CDR2 SNEGSKA (reference sequence). This CDR3 is built from 13 residues. Deletions cut 6 bases from V and 1 base from J, with 7 bases between. DNA of the CDR3: TGCAGTGCCATGCAGTCTGGGGCCAACGTCCTGACTTTC. Its protein is CSAMQSGANVLTF.

This clonotype was counted at least ten times. The rearrangement uses TRBV2 and TRBJ1-6; D is undetermined. This CDR3 contains 18 residues. The germline gives CDR1 SNHLY, CDR2 FYNNEI. V lost 7 bases to trimming and J lost 6 bases, with 25 bases between them. The CDR3 DNA sequence: TGTGCCAGCAAAATACGAAGAGGTCGTGAAGTCATTAATTCACCCCTCCACTTT. This translates into CASKIRRGREVINSPLHF.

This clonotype came up a few times. The chain combines TRBV28 with TRBJ1-5, with 7 positions matching TRBD1. This CDR3 has 16 amino acids. Germline lookup yields CDR1 MDHEN and CDR2 SYDVKM. Trimming took 4 bases from V and 7 from J; bases not matched to a gene: 13. The DNA of the CDR3 is TGTGCCAGCAGTTCTCCTTCGACAGGGAGAGGACAGCCCCAGCATTTT. Translating it yields CASSSPSTGRGQPQHF.

The rearrangement joins TRBV5-4 to TRBJ2-7, with D uncertain. Trimming removed 4 bases from V and 3 bases from J, with 11 bases in between. This CDR3 region has 13 residues. Germline lookup yields CDR1 SGHNT and CDR2 YYREEE (reference sequence). The CDR3 spells CASSGQFGYEQYF. The CDR3 DNA reads as TGTGCCAGCAGCGGGCAATTCGGCTACGAGCAGTACTTC.

This clonotype has a handful of counts. The genes are TRBV5-5 and TRBJ1-3; the match to TRBD1 covers 8 bases. V trimming: 4 bases; J trimming: 2 bases; junction bases outside the gene matches: 8. This CDR3 is 16 amino acids long. Germline CDR1 and CDR2: SGHKS and YYEKEE (reference sequence). Here the CDR3 reads CASSLLSTGAGNTIYF. CDR3 nucleotide sequence: TGTGCCAGCAGCCTGCTCTCGACAGGGGCTGGAAACACCATATATTTT.

This chain links TRBV7-2 with TRBJ2-5; D unclear. V lost 0 bases to trimming and J lost 6 bases, with 5 bases between them. The CDR3 sequence is 12 residues long. Germline CDR1 and CDR2: SGHTA and FQGNSA. The CDR3: CASSLASQTQYF. Written as DNA, the CDR3 is TGTGCCAGCAGCTTAGCATCGCAGACCCAGTACTTC. Drawing the rest from reference TRBV7-2 and TRBJ2-5, the complete variable domain is GAGVSQSPSNKVTEKGKDVELRCDPISGHTALYWYRQSLGQGLEFLIYFQGNSAPDKSGLPSDRFSAERTGGSVSTLTIQRTQQEDSAVYLCASSLASQTQYFGPGTRLLVL.

This clonotype came up many times. V is TRBV7-2 and J is TRBJ2-7; 7 bases line up with TRBD2. J was trimmed by 3 bases and V by 5 bases; bases with no gene match: 10. CDR3 length: 15 residues. CDR1 and CDR2 (germline): SGHTA, FQGNSA. Here the CDR3 DNA reads TGTGCCAGCAGCCCCGGGGGAGGGCCGGGCTACGAGCAGTACTTC. It specifies CASSPGGGPGYEQYF.

This clonotype was detected many times. This chain joins TRBV29-1 and TRBJ1-1; no definite D call. Germline V gene sequence: CDR1 SQVTM, CDR2 ANQGSEA. The CDR3 spans 12 residues. Trimming removed 4 bases at V and 2 bases at J, with 8 bases between. Here the CDR3 reads CSVAYVNTEAFF. CDR3 bases: TGCAGCGTTGCATACGTTAACACTGAAGCTTTCTTT.

This clonotype showed up just a few times. This chain links TRBV5-1 with TRBJ2-7, with 7 positions matching TRBD1. The CDR3 consists of 16 residues. The V gene end was trimmed by 0 bases and the J gene end by 4 bases; junction bases not matched to a gene: 10. Germline V gene sequence: CDR1 SGHRS, CDR2 YFSETQ. This CDR3 is CASSLGQGDSQYEQYF. CDR3 nucleotides: TGCGCCAGCAGCTTGGGCCAGGGGGACAGTCAGTACGAGCAGTACTTC.